This T cell receptor beta chain emerged from a study of cytomegalovirus exposure and HLA in healthy donors. Details on this clone: Its specificity is not known.

Whole-study results and caveats: Information on immune exposure was restricted to one variable (CMV serostatus). It was reported that the classifier diagnosed cytomegalovirus status with high specificity and sensitivity in both the original and validation cohorts. According to the study, 180 or so TCR beta chains were cytomegalovirus-associated.

The CDR3 spans 15 residues. V gave up 3 bases and J gave up 0 bases, with 11 bases separating them. Germline CDR1 reads SGHRS; CDR2 reads YFSETQ. With 60 Vbeta and 13 Jbeta primers, the PCR was carried out. The method was immunoSEQ multiplex PCR; TCRdb's version includes in-frame clones alone and lacks a portion of them. The data contain some 120,000 clones, around 77% of them singletons. The sequencing sample was made of PBMCs. This chain uses TRBV5-1 with TRBJ2-3; possibly TRBD1 for D (5 bases). The sequence was obtained from a woman aged 40 to 50 in good health and CMV-seropositive. As DNA, the CDR3 is TGCGCCAGCAGCTCACAGGATTCTAGCACAGATACGCAGTATTTT. As protein: CASSSQDSSTDTQYF.